This TCR beta chain stems from a study of blood T cell repertoires in COVID-19. Turning to the study itself: Sites across the United States, Italy and Spain contributed samples from acute and convalescent COVID-19.

The assay was immunoSEQ multiplex PCR, and TCRdb's table has in-frame clones only and misses some. The table records about 220,000 clones, 70% to 85% of them present only once. Germline V gene sequence: CDR1 LGHNA, CDR2 YNFKEQ. The CDR3 consists of 15 residues. V gave up 10 bases and J gave up 0 bases; unmatched junction bases: 5. The chain joins TRBV4-2 to TRBJ2-5; 13 bases fit TRBD2. Sequenced input: PBMCs or T cells enriched from blood (not recorded which). The receptor's source is a woman in her sixties or seventies who had recovered from COVID-19. CDR3 residues: CANGTSGDYQETQYF. The CDR3 region has the DNA TGTGCCAATGGGACTAGCGGGGATTACCAAGAGACCCAGTACTTC.